Each of the 8 T cell receptor beta chains below was sequenced from the same sample in a study of beta chain features in type 1 diabetes (dated by TCRdb to 2016 to 2019). Overall study results and their limits: Type 1 diabetes patients showed a moderate but significant shortening of TCRB CDR3 length in all four CD4+ subsets.

Library creation used the immunoSEQ multiplex PCR assay. The entire isolated RNA was reverse transcribed using the High Capacity cDNA Reverse Transcription Kit, and thus expressed TCRB transcripts were sequenced. TCRdb mirrors the immuneACCESS table, restricted to in-frame sequences. Some clones are absent from its copies; in checked studies, under half trace to an unresolved V gene, and the reason for the others is unknown. In all, the sample holds roughly 700,000 clones, and roughly 13% of those were seen once. The ten largest clones capture about 0.02% of the sample. No antigen has been identified for these receptors. Sequenced sample: naive CD4+ T cells from blood. Taken with the paper, the label for cell subset or site translates to: true naive CD4+ T cells. The receptors here all came from a man aged 18 to 35 with type 1 diabetes.

This clone was seen a handful of times. The chain is built from TRBV7-2 and TRBJ1-4; 7 nucleotides match TRBD1. The V segment lost 3 bases and the J segment 7 bases; nucleotides outside the gene matches: 11. Germline V gives CDR1 SGHTA, CDR2 FQGNSA. This CDR3 has 16 residues. This CDR3 is CASSLSSATGFEKLFF. The CDR3 DNA follows: TGTGCCAGCAGCTTGAGCTCCGCGACAGGGTTTGAAAAACTGTTTTTT.

The gene calls are TRBV11-1 and TRBJ1-1, with 8 bases identical to TRBD1. V trimming: 5 bases; J trimming: 11 bases; junction bases outside the gene matches: 10. From germline, CDR1 is SGHAT and CDR2 FQDESV (reference sequence). The CDR3 spans 13 residues. As DNA, the CDR3 is TGTGCCAGCAGCCCTTGGACAGGGTGGCTTGCTTTCTTT. Translated, it gives CASSPWTGWLAFF.

This clone was seen a few times. The CDR3 here is CAISEQRGGGAETQYF. Here the CDR3 DNA reads TGTGCCATCAGTGAACAGCGGGGGGGCGGTGCGGAGACCCAGTACTTC. The rearrangement joins TRBV10-3 to TRBJ2-5; 10 bases line up with TRBD2. After removal of 3 bases from V and 5 bases from J, the junction contained 9 bases not matched to a gene. The length of the CDR3 is 16 residues. Germline-derived CDR1 and CDR2 are ENHRY and SYGVKD.

V and J are TRBV5-1 and TRBJ2-1; tentatively, D is TRBD2 (6 bases). Germline CDR1 and CDR2: SGHRS and YFSETQ. There are 16 residues in the CDR3. Trimming shortened V by 4 bases and J by 2 bases, and 16 bases separated the two germline ends. The CDR3 coding sequence is TGCGCCAGCAGCACGGGACTTCCCTCCACCTACAATGAGCAGTTCTTC. Amino acid sequence: CASSTGLPSTYNEQFF.

In its sample, this clone was seen a few times. This chain connects TRBV28 to TRBJ2-7; 8 nucleotides match TRBD1. The J segment lost 3 bases and the V segment lost 6 bases, leaving 10 bases of the junction unmatched. The germline CDR1 and CDR2 sequences are MDHEN and SYDVKM. The CDR3 covers 15 residues. CDR3 sequence reads: CASSQAGTGDYEQYF. Here the CDR3 DNA reads TGTGCCAGCAGCCAAGCCGGGACAGGAGACTACGAGCAGTACTTC. The variable domain in full, completed from reference TRBV28 and TRBJ2-7, reads DVKVTQSSRYLVKRTGEKVFLECVQDMDHENMFWYRQDPGLGLRLIYFSYDVKMKEKGDIPEGYSVSREKKERFSLILESASTNQTSMYLCASSQAGTGDYEQYFGPGTRLTVT.

The chain employs TRBV19 and TRBJ2-1; D is perhaps TRBD1 (5 bases). CDR1 and CDR2 (germline): LNHDA, SQIVND (reference sequence). Trimming removed 9 bases at V and 5 bases at J, with 14 bases between. CDR3 length: 13 amino acids. This CDR3 reads CASRQDRDNEQFF. The CDR3, as DNA: TGTGCCAGCCGACAAGACAGAGACAATGAGCAGTTCTTC.

The chain carries TRBV11-2 and TRBJ1-6; D call uncertain. The CDR3 is 12 residues long. Trimming shortened V by 4 bases and J by 10 bases, and 8 bases separated the two germline ends. CDR1 SGHAT and CDR2 FQNNGV come from the germline V gene. The chain's CDR3 is CASSSLRSPLHF. CDR3 sequence (DNA): TGTGCCAGCAGCTCCTTACGGTCACCCCTCCACTTT. Together with reference TRBV11-2 and TRBJ1-6, the CDR3 gives the full variable domain: EAGVAQSPRYKIIEKRQSVAFWCNPISGHATLYWYQQILGQGPKLLIQFQNNGVVDDSQLPKDRFSAERLKGVDSTLKIQPAKLEDSAVYLCASSSLRSPLHFGNGTRLTVT.

This chain connects TRBV11-3 to TRBJ2-1, with D possibly TRBD1 on 6 matching bases. Trimming took 4 bases from V and 6 from J, leaving 13 bases between them. This CDR3 region has 14 residues. Germline assignment: CDR1 SGHNT and CDR2 YENEEA. CDR3 protein: CASSSRTVVNEQFF. DNA of the CDR3: TGTGCCAGCAGCTCAAGGACAGTTGTCAATGAGCAGTTCTTC.